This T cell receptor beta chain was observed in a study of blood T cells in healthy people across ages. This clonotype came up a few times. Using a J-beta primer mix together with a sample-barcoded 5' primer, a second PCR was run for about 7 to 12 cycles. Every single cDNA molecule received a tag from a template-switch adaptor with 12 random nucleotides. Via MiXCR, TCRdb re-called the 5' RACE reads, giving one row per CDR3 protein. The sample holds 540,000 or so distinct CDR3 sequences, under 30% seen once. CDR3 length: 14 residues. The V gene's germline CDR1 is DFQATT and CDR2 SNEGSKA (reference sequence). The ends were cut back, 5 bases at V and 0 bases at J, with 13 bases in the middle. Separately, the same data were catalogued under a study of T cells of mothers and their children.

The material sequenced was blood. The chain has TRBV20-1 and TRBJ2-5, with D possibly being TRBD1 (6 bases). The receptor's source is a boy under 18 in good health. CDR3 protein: CSAGRQEYQETQYF. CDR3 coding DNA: TGCAGTGCTGGGAGACAGGAATACCAAGAGACCCAGTACTTC.